The 14 T cell receptor beta chains in this list originate from one sample, sequenced in a study of T cell responses to AZD1222 COVID-19 vaccine. Only in-frame clones appear in the TCRdb table, and some are missing; sequencing was by immunoSEQ multiplex PCR. The sample has 95,000 to 150,000 clones, about 90% seen once. Here the sequenced sample was peripheral blood, taken 28 days after the second AZD1222 dose. The source is an adult who received the AZD1222 COVID-19 vaccine.

This clone appeared a few times. This chain uses TRBV2 with TRBJ2-1, with 7 bases aligning to TRBD1. The CDR3 extends over 16 amino acids. J gave up 4 bases and V 5 bases, and 11 bases lay outside the gene matches. From germline, CDR1 is SNHLY and CDR2 FYNNEI. The CDR3 sequence is CASSRTRDRNYNEQFF. Here the CDR3 DNA reads TGTGCCAGCAGTCGAACCCGGGACAGAAATTACAATGAGCAGTTCTTC.

The V call is TRBV6-5, the J call TRBJ2-3, with D possibly TRBD2 on 5 matching bases. The germline V gene encodes CDR1 MNHEY and CDR2 SVGAGI. Trimming took 6 bases from V and 2 from J, leaving 12 bases between them. This CDR3 region has 14 residues. Here the CDR3 DNA reads TGTGCCAGCAGGACGGACTTCTCCACAGATACGCAGTATTTT. As protein: CASRTDFSTDTQYF.

This chain connects TRBV5-5 to TRBJ1-5, with D perhaps matching TRBD1 (6 bases). V lost 4 bases, J lost 2 bases, and 10 bases lay in between. Germline CDR1 is SGHKS and CDR2 is YYEKEE (reference sequence). CDR3 size: 14 residues. CDR3: CASSTGSGNQPQHF. The DNA of the CDR3 is TGTGCCAGCAGCACAGGGTCAGGCAATCAGCCCCAGCATTTT.

This chain joins TRBV3-1 (or the pseudogene TRBV3-2) and TRBJ1-4, with 8 bases fitting TRBD1. V shed 5 bases, J shed 12 bases, and the junction held 20 bases outside the gene matches. Germline V CDR1 and CDR2: LGHDT, YNNKEL (reference sequence). This CDR3 has 17 amino acids. The CDR3 region is CASSFLPEDRADRELFF. Here the CDR3 DNA reads TGTGCCAGCAGCTTCCTCCCCGAGGACAGGGCCGATCGGGAACTGTTTTTT.

The rearrangement uses TRBV5-1 and TRBJ2-1, with TRBD1 matching over 10 bases. Germline V gene lookup returns CDR1 SGHRS and CDR2 YFSETQ. CDR3 size: 16 residues. J lost 7 bases, V lost 2 bases, and 9 bases had no gene match. The CDR3 region is CASSFDRGPLGNEQFF. CDR3 nucleotide sequence: TGCGCCAGCAGCTTTGACAGGGGGCCCTTGGGGAATGAGCAGTTCTTC. Full variable domain (rest looked up from reference TRBV5-1 and TRBJ2-1): KAGVTQTPRYLIKTRGQQVTLSCSPISGHRSVSWYQQTPGQGLQFLFEYFSETQRNKGNFPGRFSGRQFSNSRSEMNVSTLELGDSALYLCASSFDRGPLGNEQFFGPGTRLTVL.

The chain employs TRBV7-2 and TRBJ2-5, with D possibly matching TRBD2 (5 bases). Between the trimmed V and J ends, which lost 4 bases and 9 bases, there was a span of 12 bases. CDR3 length: 12 amino acids. Germline lookup yields CDR1 SGHTA and CDR2 FQGNSA. Here the CDR3 DNA reads TGTGCCAGCAGCTCCTCCATGGGAGCCCAGTACTTC. It translates to CASSSSMGAQYF.

The V call is TRBV19, the J call TRBJ2-1; D is unclear. V lost 4 bases and J 8 bases, leaving 6 bases between the germline ends. Per germline, CDR1 LNHDA and CDR2 SQIVND (reference sequence). This CDR3 has 11 amino acids. The chain's CDR3 is CASSRWYEQFF. The CDR3 coding sequence is TGTGCCAGTAGTAGATGGTATGAGCAGTTCTTC.

The chain has TRBV30 and TRBJ2-5, with 9 bases matching TRBD2. The germline CDR1 and CDR2 sequences are GTSNPN and SVGIG (reference sequence). V gave up 2 bases and J gave up 5 bases; unmatched junction bases: 15. This CDR3 spans 17 amino acids. For the CDR3, the DNA is TGTGCCTGGAGTCGAAATAACCTTAGCGGGAGTCGGGAGACCCAGTACTTC. Protein product: CAWSRNNLSGSRETQYF.

The rearrangement uses TRBV4-2 and TRBJ2-3, with D hard to call. Germline V gene data show CDR1 as LGHNA and CDR2 as YNFKEQ. The CDR3 is 11 residues long. Trimming pared 4 bases from V and 2 bases from J, leaving 1 base between. The CDR3 loop reads CASSLTDTQYF. The CDR3 nucleotides read TGTGCCAGCAGCCTCACAGATACGCAGTATTTT.

V usage is TRBV28 and J usage is TRBJ2-2; TRBD1 agrees at 7 bases. Germline loops: CDR1 MDHEN, CDR2 SYDVKM. Germline trimming cut 6 bases from V and 5 bases from J; bases unmatched to any gene: 0. This CDR3 comprises 12 residues. DNA for the CDR3: TGTGCCAGCAGGACAGGGACCGGGGAGCTGTTTTTT. The encoded protein is CASRTGTGELFF. Full variable domain (rest looked up from reference TRBV28 and TRBJ2-2): DVKVTQSSRYLVKRTGEKVFLECVQDMDHENMFWYRQDPGLGLRLIYFSYDVKMKEKGDIPEGYSVSREKKERFSLILESASTNQTSMYLCASRTGTGELFFGEGSRLTVL.

V and J are TRBV2 and TRBJ1-4, with D perhaps TRBD1 (6 bases). The length of the CDR3 is 16 residues. The V gene's germline CDR1 is SNHLY and CDR2 FYNNEI. V gave up 2 bases and J gave up 10 bases, with 20 bases separating them. CDR3 sequence: CASSESSTGNYGKLFF. The CDR3 coding sequence is TGTGCCAGCAGTGAAAGTAGCACAGGGAATTACGGAAAACTGTTTTTT.

The V call is TRBV28, the J call TRBJ1-5; tentative D call: TRBD1 (6 bases). The CDR3 is 15 residues long. Germline V CDR1 and CDR2: MDHEN, SYDVKM. Trimming removed 2 bases at V and 4 bases at J, with 12 bases between. Here the CDR3 reads CASSLRRGGNQPQHF. Written as DNA, the CDR3 is TGTGCCAGCAGTTTACGCAGGGGAGGTAATCAGCCCCAGCATTTT.

The chain combines TRBV25-1 with TRBJ1-5; 8 nucleotides match TRBD1. This CDR3 comprises 13 residues. Germline V lookup: CDR1 MGHDK, CDR2 SYGVNS. V was clipped by 4 bases and J by 5 bases; unmatched bases: 1. CDR3 DNA sequence: TGTGCCAGCAGTGCAGGGGGCCATCAGCCCCAGCATTTT. The encoded protein is CASSAGGHQPQHF.

The rearrangement uses TRBV19 and TRBJ1-5; D unresolved. The CDR3 is made up of 13 amino acids. V gave up 5 bases and J gave up 1 base, with 6 bases separating them. CDR1 is LNHDA and CDR2 is SQIVND in the germline V gene (reference sequence). Written as DNA, the CDR3 is TGTGCCAGTAGTGCATCCAGCAATCAGCCCCAGCATTTT. Protein product: CASSASSNQPQHF.